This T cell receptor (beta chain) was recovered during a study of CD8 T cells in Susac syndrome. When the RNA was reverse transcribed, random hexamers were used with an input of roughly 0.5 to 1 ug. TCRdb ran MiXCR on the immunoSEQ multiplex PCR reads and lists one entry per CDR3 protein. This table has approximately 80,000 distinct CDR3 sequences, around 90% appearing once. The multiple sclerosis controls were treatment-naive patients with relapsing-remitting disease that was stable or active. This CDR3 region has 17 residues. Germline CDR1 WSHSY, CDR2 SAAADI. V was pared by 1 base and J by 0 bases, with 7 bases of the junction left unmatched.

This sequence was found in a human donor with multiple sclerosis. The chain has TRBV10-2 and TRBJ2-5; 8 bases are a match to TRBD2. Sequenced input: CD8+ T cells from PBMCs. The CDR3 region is CASSELGVAGYQETQYF. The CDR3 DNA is TGCGCCAGCAGTGAGTTGGGGGTAGCGGGGTACCAAGAGACCCAGTACTTC.